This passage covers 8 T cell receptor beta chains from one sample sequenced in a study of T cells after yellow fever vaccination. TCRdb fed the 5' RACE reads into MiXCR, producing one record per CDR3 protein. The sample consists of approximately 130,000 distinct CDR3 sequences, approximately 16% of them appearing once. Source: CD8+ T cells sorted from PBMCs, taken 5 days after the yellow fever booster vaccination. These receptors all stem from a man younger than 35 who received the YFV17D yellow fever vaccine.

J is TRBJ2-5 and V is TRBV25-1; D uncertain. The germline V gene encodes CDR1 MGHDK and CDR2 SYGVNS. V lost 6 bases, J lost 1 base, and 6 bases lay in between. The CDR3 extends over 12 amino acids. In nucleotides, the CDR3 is TGTGCCAGCAGGGACGGCCAAGAGACCCAGTACTTC. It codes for CASRDGQETQYF. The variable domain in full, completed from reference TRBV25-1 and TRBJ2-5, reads EADIYQTPRYLVIGTGKKITLECSQTMGHDKMYWYQQDPGMELHLIHYSYGVNSTEKGDLSSESTVSRIRTEHFPLTLESARPSHTSQYLCASRDGQETQYFGPGTRLLVL.

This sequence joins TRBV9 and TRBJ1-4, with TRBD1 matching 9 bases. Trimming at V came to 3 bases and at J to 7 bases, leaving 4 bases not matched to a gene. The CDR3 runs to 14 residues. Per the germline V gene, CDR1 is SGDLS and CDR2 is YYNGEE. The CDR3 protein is CASSATGGREKLFF. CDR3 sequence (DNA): TGTGCCAGCAGCGCGACAGGGGGTCGTGAAAAACTGTTTTTT.

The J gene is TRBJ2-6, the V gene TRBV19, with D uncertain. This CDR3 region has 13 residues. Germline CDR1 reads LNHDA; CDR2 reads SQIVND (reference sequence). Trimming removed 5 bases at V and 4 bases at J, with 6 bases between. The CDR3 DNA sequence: TGTGCCAGTAGTCCTGGGGGGGCCAACGTCCTGACTTTC. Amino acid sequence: CASSPGGANVLTF.

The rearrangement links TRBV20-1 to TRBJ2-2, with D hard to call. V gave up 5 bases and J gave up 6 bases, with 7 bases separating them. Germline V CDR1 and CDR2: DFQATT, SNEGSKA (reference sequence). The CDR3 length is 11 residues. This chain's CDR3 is CSAFRSGELFF. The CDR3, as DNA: TGCAGTGCTTTCCGGTCCGGGGAGCTGTTTTTT.

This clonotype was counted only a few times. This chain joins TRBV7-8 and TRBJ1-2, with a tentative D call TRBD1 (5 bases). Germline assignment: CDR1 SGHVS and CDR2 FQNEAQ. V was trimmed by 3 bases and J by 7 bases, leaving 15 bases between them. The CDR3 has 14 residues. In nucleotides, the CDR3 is TGTGCCAGCAGCTTGGGCAGGGCTAATGGTGGCTACACCTTC. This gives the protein CASSLGRANGGYTF.

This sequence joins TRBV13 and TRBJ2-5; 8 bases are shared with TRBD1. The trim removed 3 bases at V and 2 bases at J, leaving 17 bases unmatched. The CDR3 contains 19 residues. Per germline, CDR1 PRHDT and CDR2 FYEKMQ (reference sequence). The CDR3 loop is CASSLGVVVTGDLQETQYF. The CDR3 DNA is TGTGCCAGCAGCTTGGGGGTAGTAGTGACAGGGGACTTACAAGAGACCCAGTACTTC. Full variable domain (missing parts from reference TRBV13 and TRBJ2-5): AAGVIQSPRHLIKEKRETATLKCYPIPRHDTVYWYQQGPGQDPQFLISFYEKMQSDKGSIPDRFSAQQFSDYHSELNMSSLELGDSALYFCASSLGVVVTGDLQETQYFGPGTRLLVL.

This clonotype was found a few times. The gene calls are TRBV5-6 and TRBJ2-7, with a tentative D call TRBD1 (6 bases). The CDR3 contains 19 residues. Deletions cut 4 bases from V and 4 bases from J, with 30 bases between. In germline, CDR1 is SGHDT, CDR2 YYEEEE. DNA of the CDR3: TGTGCCAGCAGCACGACGGGACAAGTGAGCGGCCAACCTTATTACGAGCAGTACTTC. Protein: CASSTTGQVSGQPYYEQYF.

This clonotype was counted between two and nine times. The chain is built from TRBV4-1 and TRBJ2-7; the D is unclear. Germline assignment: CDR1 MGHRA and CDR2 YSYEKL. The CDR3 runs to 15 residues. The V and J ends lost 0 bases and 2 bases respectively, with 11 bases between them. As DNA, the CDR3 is TGCGCCAGCAGCCAAGAAGGCGGCTCACCCTACGAGCAGTACTTC. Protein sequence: CASSQEGGSPYEQYF.